This TCR beta chain is from a study of T cell responses to AZD1222 COVID-19 vaccine. The study's findings and limits: Baseline serostatus was positive in only 5 to 7 AZD1222 recipients. Vaccine-associated CD4 TCRs spanned spike, dominant at 160-218 and 743-854. Nearly half of spike-specific TCRs reportedly target unmutated variant regions.

Concerning this clone: What it binds is unknown.

Germline CDR1 and CDR2: KGHSH and LQKENI. Trimming pared 6 bases from V and 11 bases from J, leaving 20 bases between. The CDR3 sequence is 14 residues long. The table came from immunoSEQ multiplex PCR; TCRdb's copy has only in-frame clones and leaves some out. There are about 150,000 clones in the sample; under 95% occur only once, and 18% lies in the top ten. The source material was peripheral blood, sampled on day 0 of AZD1222 vaccination. This receptor was obtained from an adult in good health. V and J are TRBV18 and TRBJ1-3; tentative D call: TRBD1 (6 bases). The CDR3 sequence: CASSQNQGSEAIYF. CDR3 nucleotide sequence: TGTGCCAGCTCCCAAAACCAGGGGAGTGAAGCCATATATTTT.